The clone carrying this T cell receptor beta chain has more than one count but fewer than ten. Its antigen is undetermined. The data were obtained in a study of T-cell memory formation after mild COVID-19. General study results and limits: The main location of contracting CD4+ clones was CM and EM, and that of contracting CD8+ clones was EMRA. There was a balanced CD4/CD8 profile in clones contracting day 15 to 85, and later expanders leaned CD4+.

Germline V gives CDR1 KGHDR, CDR2 SFDVKD. The CDR3 covers 16 residues. Germline trimming cut 8 bases from V and 9 bases from J; bases unmatched to any gene: 15. Constant-segment primers served in 5'RACE that generated TCR alpha and TCR beta cDNA libraries bearing sample barcodes and UMIs. TCRdb reprocessed the 5' RACE reads via MiXCR and lists one record per CDR3 protein. The profile shows approximately 400,000 distinct CDR3 sequences, approximately 18% of them singletons. The J gene is TRBJ2-1, the V gene TRBV24-1; 10 bases match TRBD1. Sequencing was performed on PBMCs or a T cell subset sorted from them (not recorded which). The TCR comes from a man aged 18 to 29 who had mild COVID-19 (a few samples of this study predate the infection). Cell type and time point are not known. CDR3 region: CATTVPGQGLGGEQFF. CDR3 DNA sequence: TGTGCCACCACCGTCCCGGGACAGGGGTTGGGGGGTGAGCAGTTCTTC.